These T cell receptor beta chains were read from a single sample in a study of blood T cell repertoires in COVID-19. Data came from immunoSEQ multiplex PCR; TCRdb stores just in-frame clones and leaves some out. The sample consists of fewer than 250,000 clones, over 80% of them appearing once. Sequenced input: peripheral blood. These receptors originate from a woman in her fifties or sixties with COVID-19, enrolled during active disease. Both conserved end residues are part of each CDR3. The order of the fields is V gene, D gene, J gene, CDR3 DNA, CDR3 protein. D genes are given only for firm matches.

V gene: TRBV28; D gene: TRBD2; J gene: TRBJ2-1; CDR3 DNA: TGTGCCAGCAGTTTAGGCGCGGGAGGTACCTACAATGAGCAGTTCTTC; CDR3 protein: CASSLGAGGTYNEQFF
V gene: TRBV18; D gene: TRBD1; J gene: TRBJ1-3; CDR3 DNA: TGTGCCAGCTCATTACAGGGGGCTGGCACCGGAAACACCATATATTTT; CDR3 protein: CASSLQGAGTGNTIYF
V gene: TRBV30; D gene: TRBD1; J gene: TRBJ1-5; CDR3 DNA: TGTGCCTGGAGTCGATACCATCTCGACAGGGGTCGCCAGCCCCAGCATTTT; CDR3 protein: CAWSRYHLDRGRQPQHF
V gene: TRBV3-1/TRBV3-2; D gene: TRBD2; J gene: TRBJ2-1; CDR3 DNA: TGTGCCAGCAGCACCTCAGCGGGAAGGTCCGGTGAGCAGTTCTTC; CDR3 protein: CASSTSAGRSGEQFF
V gene: TRBV24-1; D gene: NA; J gene: TRBJ2-1; CDR3 DNA: TGTGCCACCAGTGATTTGCCCGGTTGGAGCTCCTACAATGAGCAGTTCTTC; CDR3 protein: CATSDLPGWSSYNEQFF
V gene: TRBV9; D gene: NA; J gene: TRBJ1-1; CDR3 DNA: TGTGCCAGCAGCGGGCAAGACAGAACTGAAGCTTTCTTT; CDR3 protein: CASSGQDRTEAFF
V gene: TRBV2; D gene: NA; J gene: TRBJ2-7; CDR3 DNA: TGTGCCAGCAGCCTTTCTAGGAATACCTACGAGCAGTACTTC; CDR3 protein: CASSLSRNTYEQYF
V gene: TRBV9; D gene: NA; J gene: TRBJ2-5; CDR3 DNA: TGTGCCAGCAGCTTAGGACTGGGGCGATGGGAGACCCAGTACTTC; CDR3 protein: CASSLGLGRWETQYF
V gene: TRBV18; D gene: TRBD2; J gene: TRBJ2-2; CDR3 DNA: TGTGCCAGCTCCCACGGCCTAGCGGGATCGAACACCGGGGAGCTGTTTTTT; CDR3 protein: CASSHGLAGSNTGELFF
V gene: TRBV10-3; D gene: NA; J gene: TRBJ1-5; CDR3 DNA: TGTGCCATCGGGGGGAACAGCAATCAGCCCCAGCATTTT; CDR3 protein: CAIGGNSNQPQHF
V gene: TRBV7-2; D gene: NA; J gene: TRBJ2-7; CDR3 DNA: TGTGCCAGCAGCTTCGGCGGGCTTACCTACGAGCAGTACTTC; CDR3 protein: CASSFGGLTYEQYF
V gene: TRBV7-2; D gene: TRBD1; J gene: TRBJ2-1; CDR3 DNA: TGTGCCAGCAGCCGCCGACAGGGATTCTACAATGAGCAGTTCTTC; CDR3 protein: CASSRRQGFYNEQFF
V gene: TRBV7-9; D gene: NA; J gene: TRBJ2-1; CDR3 DNA: TGTGCCAGCACCCTTACAGGGTACAATGAGCAGTTCTTC; CDR3 protein: CASTLTGYNEQFF
V gene: TRBV7-2; D gene: TRBD2; J gene: TRBJ2-2; CDR3 DNA: TGTGCCAGCAGGGGACTAGCGGGCGGAACGAACACCGGGGAGCTGTTTTTT; CDR3 protein: CASRGLAGGTNTGELFF
V gene: TRBV2; D gene: TRBD2; J gene: TRBJ2-3; CDR3 DNA: TGTGCCAGCTTAAATAGCGGGGGCCCGGGAGATACGCAGTATTTT; CDR3 protein: CASLNSGGPGDTQYF
V gene: TRBV10-1; D gene: NA; J gene: TRBJ1-4; CDR3 DNA: TGCGCCAGCAGTGACCGGGGAAGTGAACTGTTTTTT; CDR3 protein: CASSDRGSELFF